Following are 13 T cell receptor beta chains from one sample sequenced in a study of PD-L1 blockade in urothelial cancer. Sequencing was performed with immunoSEQ multiplex PCR; in TCRdb, only in-frame clones are kept and a portion is missing. The sample has about 51,000 clones; approximately 84% are singletons. This specimen was PBMCs, taken around atezolizumab (anti-PD-L1) treatment. The receptors here all came from a man between 60 and 75 years old with urothelial cancer.

J is TRBJ1-4 and V is TRBV7-9; D might be TRBD1 (6 bases). This CDR3 is 14 amino acids long. Germline CDR1 is SEHNR and CDR2 is FQNEAQ (reference sequence). The germline V and J ends were trimmed by 5 bases and 4 bases, with 11 bases remaining between them. CDR3 residues: CASSAGTFNEKLFF. CDR3 nucleotides: TGTGCCAGCAGCGCCGGGACATTTAATGAAAAACTGTTTTTT.

This clone has more than one count but fewer than ten. This sequence joins TRBV6-6 and TRBJ2-7, with TRBD2 matching over 8 bases. The CDR3 runs 14 residues. Germline V lookup: CDR1 MNHNY, CDR2 SVGAGI (reference sequence). The V and J ends lost 5 bases and 3 bases, in that order; junction bases with no gene match: 6. Written as DNA, the CDR3 is TGTGCCAGCAGTCTCGAGCGGGGGAGCTACGAGCAGTACTTC. Translating it yields CASSLERGSYEQYF.

The chain links TRBV30 to TRBJ2-1, with D possibly TRBD2 on 6 matching bases. This CDR3 region has 14 residues. The V end lost 3 bases, the J end lost 7 bases, and 16 bases lay between the germline ends. Per germline, CDR1 GTSNPN and CDR2 SVGIG (reference sequence). CDR3 amino acids: CAWSRLVGGNEQFF. In DNA form, the CDR3 reads TGTGCCTGGAGCCGACTAGTGGGTGGGAATGAGCAGTTCTTC. The full variable domain, rest sourced from reference TRBV30 and TRBJ2-1, is SQTIHQWPATLVQPVGSPLSLECTVEGTSNPNLYWYRQAAGRGLQLLFYSVGIGQISSEVPQNLSASRPQDRQFILSSKKLLLSDSGFYLCAWSRLVGGNEQFFGPGTRLTVL.

This clone came up once. This sequence joins TRBV11-2 and TRBJ2-2; possibly TRBD2 for D (6 bases). Trimming left V 5 bases short and J 1 base short, with 11 bases between. Germline lookup yields CDR1 SGHAT and CDR2 FQNNGV. CDR3 length: 15 residues. This CDR3 is CASSSSGVNTGELFF. DNA for the CDR3: TGTGCCAGCAGCAGTAGCGGAGTGAACACCGGGGAGCTGTTTTTT.

The sample holds one count of this clone. The chain couples TRBV19 to TRBJ2-3, with a possible D match to TRBD2 (6 bases). The V end was cut by 6 bases, the J end by 3 bases, with 10 bases between. The CDR3 contains 13 residues. Looked up from germline, CDR1 is LNHDA and CDR2 is SQIVND (reference sequence). CDR3 in DNA: TGTGCCAGTAGCTACAGCGGGACAGATACGCAGTATTTT. It encodes CASSYSGTDTQYF.

This clone came up once. The chain joins TRBV13 to TRBJ1-2, with a weak D call TRBD1 (6 bases). The V gene's germline CDR1 is PRHDT and CDR2 FYEKMQ (reference sequence). With 2 bases removed from V and 3 bases from J, the gap between germline ends came to 16 bases. The CDR3 contains 16 residues. The CDR3 DNA reads as TGTGCCAGCAGCTTATTCCGGGACACTAGAGACTATGGCTACACCTTC. As protein: CASSLFRDTRDYGYTF.

This chain joins TRBV14 and TRBJ1-1; unclear D gene. This CDR3 comprises 14 residues. V lost 1 base, J lost 1 base, and 7 bases lay in between. The V gene's germline CDR1 is SGHDN and CDR2 FVKESK. The CDR3 DNA is TGTGCCAGCAGCCAAGTCTCTAAGAACACTGAAGCTTTCTTT. It encodes CASSQVSKNTEAFF.

This chain uses TRBV10-2 with TRBJ2-1; the match to TRBD2 covers 8 bases. Germline CDR1 and CDR2: WSHSY and SAAADI. This CDR3 contains 13 residues. V shed 6 bases and J 2 bases; nucleotides not matched to a gene: 0. The DNA for the CDR3 is TGCGCCAGCAGACTAGCGGCCTACAATGAGCAGTTCTTC. As protein: CASRLAAYNEQFF.

The J gene is TRBJ2-7, the V gene TRBV6-5, with 7 bases fitting TRBD1. After removal of 6 bases from V and 1 base from J, the junction contained 6 bases not matched to a gene. This CDR3 has 14 residues. Germline V lookup: CDR1 MNHEY, CDR2 SVGAGI. The CDR3 protein is CASSLRDRSYEQYF. CDR3 nucleotide sequence: TGTGCCAGCAGCCTTCGGGACAGATCCTACGAGCAGTACTTC.

The V call is TRBV27, the J call TRBJ1-5; TRBD1 matches at 7 bases. The CDR3 runs 14 residues. Trimming took 3 bases from V and 6 from J; bases not matched to a gene: 5. Germline-derived CDR1 and CDR2 are MNHEY and SMNVEV (reference sequence). DNA of the CDR3: TGTGCCAGCAGTTTTGTACAGGGGAGTCAGCCCCAGCATTTT. Residues: CASSFVQGSQPQHF.

This clone was seen just once. The gene calls are TRBV18 and TRBJ1-3; unclear D gene. The CDR3 runs to 15 residues. Per the germline V gene, CDR1 is KGHSH and CDR2 is LQKENI. The V and J ends lost 2 bases and 3 bases respectively, with 11 bases between them. The CDR3 reads CASSPSGRNGNTIYF. The CDR3 DNA is TGTGCCAGCTCACCAAGCGGCAGAAATGGAAACACCATATATTTT.

This clone was recorded once. The gene calls are TRBV5-5 and TRBJ2-7; the D gene is possibly TRBD2 (5 bases). Trimming pared 5 bases from V and 3 bases from J, leaving 18 bases between. The CDR3 runs 15 residues. Per germline, CDR1 SGHKS and CDR2 YYEKEE (reference sequence). CDR3 region: CASRTERSQVYEQYF. In DNA form, the CDR3 reads TGTGCCAGCAGAACCGAGCGGTCTCAGGTCTACGAGCAGTACTTC.

The CDR3 region is CASSPPGRGNSPLHF. The CDR3 DNA reads as TGTGCCAGCAGTCCTCCAGGGAGGGGCAATTCACCCCTCCACTTT. This chain joins TRBV7-9 and TRBJ1-6; a possible D gene is TRBD1 (5 bases). Germline loops: CDR1 SEHNR, CDR2 FQNEAQ (reference sequence). The CDR3 totals 15 residues. Between the trimmed V and J ends, which lost 6 bases and 7 bases, there was a span of 16 bases.